A single sample gave rise to the 10 T cell receptor beta chains below, sequenced in a study of T cells after yellow fever vaccination. TCRdb processed the 5' RACE reads anew with MiXCR; each CDR3 protein has one entry. Of about 320,000 distinct CDR3 sequences detected, roughly 10% appear once; the ten largest clones hold 3% to 3.5%. Sequencing was performed on CD4+ T cells sorted from PBMCs, taken 45 days after the yellow fever booster vaccination. The receptors derive from a man aged 18 to 29 who received the YFV17D yellow fever vaccine.

This clonotype came up a few times. For the CDR3, the DNA is TGCGCCAGCAGCCTACTGACAGGGGCGGAGGAGACCCAGTACTTC. This gives the protein CASSLLTGAEETQYF. The gene calls are TRBV5-1 and TRBJ2-5, with 8 bases lining up with TRBD1. V was pared by 4 bases and J by 5 bases, with 10 bases of the junction left unmatched. CDR1 SGHRS and CDR2 YFSETQ come from the germline V gene. The CDR3 covers 15 residues.

This clonotype has more than one count but fewer than ten. The V call is TRBV20-1, the J call TRBJ2-1; maybe TRBD2 (5 bases). Trimming pared 5 bases from V and 0 bases from J, leaving 8 bases between. The CDR3 runs 13 residues. CDR1 is DFQATT, CDR2 SNEGSKA, per germline (reference sequence). CDR3 protein: CSAFRGSYNEQFF. For the CDR3, the DNA is TGCAGTGCTTTTCGGGGCTCCTACAATGAGCAGTTCTTC.

This clonotype was seen repeatedly, ten times or more. The rearrangement joins TRBV12-3 or TRBV12-4 to TRBJ2-3; TRBD1 matches 8 bases. The length of the CDR3 is 14 residues. V was pared by 3 bases and J by 5 bases, with 4 bases of the junction left unmatched. The CDR3: CASSLTGAVDTQYF. The CDR3 nucleotides are TGTGCCAGCAGTTTGACAGGGGCGGTAGATACGCAGTATTTT.

This clonotype has more than one count but fewer than ten. The chain recombines TRBV7-2 with TRBJ2-2; maybe TRBD2 (5 bases). Germline V gene data show CDR1 as SGHTA and CDR2 as FQGNSA. Trimming stripped 1 base from V and 4 bases from J, with 13 bases between. CDR3 size: 16 residues. The CDR3 DNA reads TGTGCCAGCAGCTTAGTTTCCGGGGTTCGCACCGGGGAGCTGTTTTTT. Translated, it gives CASSLVSGVRTGELFF.

The chain recombines TRBV11-2 with TRBJ2-1, with no clear D. V shed 5 bases and J shed 6 bases, with 8 bases lying between them. There are 12 residues in the CDR3. Germline CDR1 is SGHAT and CDR2 is FQNNGV. CDR3 sequence (DNA): TGTGCCAGCAGCAAACGCGCCAATGAGCAGTTCTTC. This translates into CASSKRANEQFF.

This clonotype occurred many times. In nucleotides, the CDR3 is TGTGCCAGCAGCACAACAGGGGGCGGAGGCTACACCTTC. Translation gives CASSTTGGGGYTF. This chain uses TRBV5-5 with TRBJ1-2; TRBD1 matches at 9 bases. The CDR3 is 13 residues long. Germline V lookup: CDR1 SGHKS, CDR2 YYEKEE (reference sequence). With 4 bases clipped from V and 8 bases from J, the junction kept 6 bases outside the gene matches.

This clonotype was detected a few times. The chain uses TRBV4-3 and TRBJ2-3, with D possibly TRBD2 on 5 matching bases. The CDR3 length is 15 residues. Germline CDR1 LGHNA, CDR2 YSLEER. Trimming left V 3 bases short and J 4 bases short, with 14 bases between. The CDR3 coding sequence is TGCGCCAGCAGCCACCGTAGGACCGGGGCAGATACGCAGTATTTT. As protein: CASSHRRTGADTQYF.

This chain uses TRBV9 with TRBJ1-2; possibly TRBD1 for D (6 bases). Germline CDR1 and CDR2: SGDLS and YYNGEE. This CDR3 is 14 amino acids long. The V end was cut by 4 bases, the J end by 4 bases, with 14 bases between. CDR3 nucleotides: TGTGCCAGCAGCCCTACAGGGTTCTCCTATGGCTACACCTTC. Its protein product is CASSPTGFSYGYTF.

The chain employs TRBV10-1 and TRBJ2-1; TRBD1 aligns across 8 bases. Germline V gene data show CDR1 as WNHNN and CDR2 as SYGVQD (reference sequence). Trimming at V came to 5 bases and at J to 10 bases, leaving 4 bases not matched to a gene. This CDR3 has 12 amino acids. Here the CDR3 DNA reads TGCGCCAGCAGTTACACAGGGGGAGAGCAGTTCTTC. As protein: CASSYTGGEQFF.

This chain connects TRBV6-2 or TRBV6-3 to TRBJ2-7, with D uncertain. V dropped 6 bases and J dropped 2 bases, with 8 bases sitting between them. The CDR3 length is 12 residues. CDR1 and CDR2 from the germline V gene are MNHEY and SVGEGT. The CDR3 region has the DNA TGTGCCAGCAGCTTCCCTACCTACGAGCAGTACTTC. Protein product: CASSFPTYEQYF.